This T cell receptor beta chain is from a study of cytomegalovirus exposure and HLA in healthy donors. Background on the study: Of approximately 400 genotyped donors, approximately 84% clustered with self-reported Caucasian donors. Study findings and constraints: Usually a TCR sequence was rare, but some public TCRs were found in many donors. Reportedly, HLA-A and HLA-B alleles of most subjects were accurately predicted from TCR beta. Altogether, 150 to 200 TCR beta chains were recorded as cytomegalovirus-associated.

Of note for this clone: No antigen is known for it.

The CDR3 loop spans 16 amino acids. Looked up from germline, CDR1 is SGDLS and CDR2 is YYNGEE. V was clipped by 0 bases and J by 3 bases; unmatched bases: 7. PCR primers comprised 60 Vbeta and 13 Jbeta primers. Generated by immunoSEQ multiplex PCR, the TCRdb table keeps only in-frame clones and is missing some. The sample shows 200,000 or so clones, roughly 80% of them seen only once. The chain recombines TRBV9 with TRBJ2-3, with 7 bases matching TRBD1. The TCR originated in a man aged 50 to 59 in good health and CMV-seronegative. The sequencing sample was made of PBMCs. The chain's CDR3 is CASSVDGAGGTDTQYF. The CDR3 DNA follows: TGTGCCAGCAGCGTAGACGGGGCAGGGGGTACAGATACGCAGTATTTT. Looking up the rest from reference TRBV9 and TRBJ2-3 gives the full variable domain: DSGVTQTPKHLITATGQRVTLRCSPRSGDLSVYWYQQSLDQGLQFLIQYYNGEERAKGNILERFSAQQFPDLHSELNLSSLELGDSALYFCASSVDGAGGTDTQYFGPGTRLTVL.